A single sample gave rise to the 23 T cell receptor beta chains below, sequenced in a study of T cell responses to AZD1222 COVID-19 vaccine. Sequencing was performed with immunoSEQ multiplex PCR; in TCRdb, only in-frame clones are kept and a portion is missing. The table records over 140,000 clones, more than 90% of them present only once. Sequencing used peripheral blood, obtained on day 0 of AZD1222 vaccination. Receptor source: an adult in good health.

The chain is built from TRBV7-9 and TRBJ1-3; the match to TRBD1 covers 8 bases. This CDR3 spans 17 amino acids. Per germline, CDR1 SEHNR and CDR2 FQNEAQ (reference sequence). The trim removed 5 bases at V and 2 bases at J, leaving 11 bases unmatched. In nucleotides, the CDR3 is TGTGCCAGCAGCCCCGGGACAGGTTCCTCAACTGGAAACACCATATATTTT. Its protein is CASSPGTGSSTGNTIYF.

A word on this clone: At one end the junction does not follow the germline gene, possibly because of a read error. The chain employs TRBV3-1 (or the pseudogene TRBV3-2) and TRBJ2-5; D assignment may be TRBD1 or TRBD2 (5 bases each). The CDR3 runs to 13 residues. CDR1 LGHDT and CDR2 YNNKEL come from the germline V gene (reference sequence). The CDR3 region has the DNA TGTGCCAGCAGCCAAGCGCGGGCAGGGTGGTGCGACTTC. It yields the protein CASSQARAGWCDF.

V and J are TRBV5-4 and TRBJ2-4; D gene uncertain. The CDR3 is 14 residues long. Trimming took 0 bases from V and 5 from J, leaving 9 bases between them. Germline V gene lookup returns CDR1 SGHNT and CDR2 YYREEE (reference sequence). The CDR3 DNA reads TGTGCCAGCAGCTTGGGGGCGTTGGAAAACATTCAGTACTTC. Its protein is CASSLGALENIQYF.

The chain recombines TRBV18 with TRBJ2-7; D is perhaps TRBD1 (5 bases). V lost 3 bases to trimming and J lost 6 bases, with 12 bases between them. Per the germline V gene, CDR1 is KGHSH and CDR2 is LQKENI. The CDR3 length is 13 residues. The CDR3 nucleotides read TGTGCCAGCTCACCTTCTTGGGGCATCGAGCAGTACTTC. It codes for CASSPSWGIEQYF.

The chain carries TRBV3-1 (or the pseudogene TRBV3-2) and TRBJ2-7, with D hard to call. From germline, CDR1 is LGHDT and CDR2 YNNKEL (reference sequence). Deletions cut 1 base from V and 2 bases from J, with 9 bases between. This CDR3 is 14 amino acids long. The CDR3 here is CASSQVGPTYEQYF. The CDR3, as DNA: TGTGCCAGCAGCCAAGTTGGGCCCACCTACGAGCAGTACTTC.

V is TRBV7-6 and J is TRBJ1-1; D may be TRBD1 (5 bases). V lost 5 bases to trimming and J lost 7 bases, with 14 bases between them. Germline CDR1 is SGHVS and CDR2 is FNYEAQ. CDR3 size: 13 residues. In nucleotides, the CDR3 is TGTGCCAGCAGCCAAGGGACGGCTAATGAAGCTTTCTTT. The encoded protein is CASSQGTANEAFF. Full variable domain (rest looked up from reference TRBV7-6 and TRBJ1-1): GAGVSQSPRYKVTKRGQDVALRCDPISGHVSLYWYRQALGQGPEFLTYFNYEAQQDKSGLPNDRFSAERPEGSISTLTIQRTEQRDSAMYRCASSQGTANEAFFGQGTRLTVV.

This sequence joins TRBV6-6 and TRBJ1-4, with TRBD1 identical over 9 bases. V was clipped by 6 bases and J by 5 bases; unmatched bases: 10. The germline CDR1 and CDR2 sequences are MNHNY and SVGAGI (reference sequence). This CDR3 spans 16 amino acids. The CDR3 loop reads CASRGTRDRDNEKLFF. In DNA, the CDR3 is TGTGCCAGCAGAGGTACCCGGGACAGGGACAATGAAAAACTGTTTTTT.

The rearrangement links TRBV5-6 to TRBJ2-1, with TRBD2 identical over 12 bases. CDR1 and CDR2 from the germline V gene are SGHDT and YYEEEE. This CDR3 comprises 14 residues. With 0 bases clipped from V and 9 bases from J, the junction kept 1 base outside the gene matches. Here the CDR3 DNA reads TGTGCCAGCAGCTTGGGACTAGCGGGAGCTGAGCAGTTCTTC. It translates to CASSLGLAGAEQFF.

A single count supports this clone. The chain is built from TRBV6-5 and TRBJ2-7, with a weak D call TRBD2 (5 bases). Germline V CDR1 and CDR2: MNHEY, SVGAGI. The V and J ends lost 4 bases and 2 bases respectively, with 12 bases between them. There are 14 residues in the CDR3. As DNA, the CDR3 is TGTGCCAGCAGTTCCTATGGAGGCCCCTACGAGCAGTACTTC. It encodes CASSSYGGPYEQYF.

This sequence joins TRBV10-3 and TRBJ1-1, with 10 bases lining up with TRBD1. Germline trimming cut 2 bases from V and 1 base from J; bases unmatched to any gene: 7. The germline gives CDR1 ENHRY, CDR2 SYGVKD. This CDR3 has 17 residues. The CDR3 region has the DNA TGTGCCATCAGTGAGCCAGCCGGGACAGGGGCGAACACTGAAGCTTTCTTT. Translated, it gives CAISEPAGTGANTEAFF.

The CDR3 loop reads CASSLETGDAYEQYF. The DNA for the CDR3 is TGTGCCAGCAGCTTAGAGACAGGGGATGCCTACGAGCAGTACTTC. This sequence joins TRBV11-3 and TRBJ2-7; 8 nucleotides match TRBD1. V lost 0 bases and J lost 2; bases outside the gene matches: 3. Germline values: CDR1 SGHNT, CDR2 YENEEA. The CDR3 is 15 residues long.

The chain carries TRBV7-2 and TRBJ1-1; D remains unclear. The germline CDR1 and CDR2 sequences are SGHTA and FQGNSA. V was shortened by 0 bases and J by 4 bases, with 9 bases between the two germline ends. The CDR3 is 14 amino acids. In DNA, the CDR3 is TGTGCCAGCAGCTTAGCTCTGGATTTCACTGAAGCTTTCTTT. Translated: CASSLALDFTEAFF.

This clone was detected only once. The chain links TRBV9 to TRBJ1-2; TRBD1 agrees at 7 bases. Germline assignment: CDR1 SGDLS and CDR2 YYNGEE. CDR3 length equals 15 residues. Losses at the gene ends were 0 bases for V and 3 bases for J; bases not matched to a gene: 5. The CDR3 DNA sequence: TGTGCCAGCAGCGTAGGGTCAGGGGGGCACTATGGCTACACCTTC. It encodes CASSVGSGGHYGYTF.

This CDR3 is CATSRDRASYEQYF. The DNA for the CDR3 is TGTGCCACCAGCAGGGACAGGGCCTCCTACGAGCAGTACTTC. The chain uses TRBV15 and TRBJ2-7; TRBD1 aligns across 8 bases. This CDR3 comprises 14 residues. Germline V gives CDR1 LNHNV, CDR2 YYDKDF (reference sequence). Germline trimming cut 3 bases from V and 0 bases from J; bases unmatched to any gene: 1.

The CDR3 loop is CAISDTATNEKLFF. Written as DNA, the CDR3 is TGTGCCATCAGTGACACTGCAACTAATGAAAAACTGTTTTTT. The J gene is TRBJ1-4, the V gene TRBV10-3, with D hard to call. V was shortened by 3 bases and J by 0 bases, with 5 bases between the two germline ends. The CDR3 spans 14 residues. The germline V gene encodes CDR1 ENHRY and CDR2 SYGVKD.

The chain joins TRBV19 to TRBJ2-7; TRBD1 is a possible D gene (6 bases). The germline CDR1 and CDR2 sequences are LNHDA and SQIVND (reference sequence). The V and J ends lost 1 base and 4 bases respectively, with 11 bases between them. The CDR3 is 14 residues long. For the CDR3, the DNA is TGTGCCAGTAGTATAGGACCAGGGGATTACGAGCAGTACTTC. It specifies CASSIGPGDYEQYF.

The CDR3 loop is CASSPGQGEDGYTF. The CDR3 DNA reads TGTGCCAGCTCACCAGGACAGGGGGAGGACGGCTACACCTTC. The gene calls are TRBV18 and TRBJ1-2; 10 bases align to TRBD1. The V and J ends lost 2 bases and 8 bases, in that order; junction bases with no gene match: 5. The germline V gene encodes CDR1 KGHSH and CDR2 LQKENI. This CDR3 has 14 residues.

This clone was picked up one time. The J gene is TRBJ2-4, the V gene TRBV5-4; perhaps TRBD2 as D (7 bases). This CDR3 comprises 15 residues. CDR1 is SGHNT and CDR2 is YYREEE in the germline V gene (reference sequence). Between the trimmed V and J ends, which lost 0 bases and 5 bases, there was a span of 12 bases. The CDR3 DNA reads TGTGCCAGCAGCTTGGGGACTAGACAGGAAAACATTCAGTACTTC. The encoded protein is CASSLGTRQENIQYF.

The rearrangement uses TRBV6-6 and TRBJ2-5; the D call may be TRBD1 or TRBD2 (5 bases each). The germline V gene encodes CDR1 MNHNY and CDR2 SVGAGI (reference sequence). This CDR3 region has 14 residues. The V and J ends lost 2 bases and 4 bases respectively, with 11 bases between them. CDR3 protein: CASSYVFGAETQYF. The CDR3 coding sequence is TGTGCCAGCAGTTACGTTTTCGGGGCAGAGACCCAGTACTTC.

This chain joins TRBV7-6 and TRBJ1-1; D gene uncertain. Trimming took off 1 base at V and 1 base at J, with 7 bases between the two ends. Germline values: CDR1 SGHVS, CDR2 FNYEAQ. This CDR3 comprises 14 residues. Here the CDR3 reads CASSLGEGNTEAFF. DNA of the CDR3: TGTGCCAGCAGCTTAGGGGAGGGGAACACTGAAGCTTTCTTT.

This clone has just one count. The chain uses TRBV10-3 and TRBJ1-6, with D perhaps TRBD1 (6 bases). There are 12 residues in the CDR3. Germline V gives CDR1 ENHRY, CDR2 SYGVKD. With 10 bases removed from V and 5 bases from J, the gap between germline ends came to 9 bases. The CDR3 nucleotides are TGTGCCACAGGGACAAATAATTCACCCCTCCACTTT. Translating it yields CATGTNNSPLHF.

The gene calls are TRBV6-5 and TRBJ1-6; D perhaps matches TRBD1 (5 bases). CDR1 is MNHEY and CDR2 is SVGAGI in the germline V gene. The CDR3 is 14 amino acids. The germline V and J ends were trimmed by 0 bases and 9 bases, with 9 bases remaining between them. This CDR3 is CASSYSDSFSPLHF. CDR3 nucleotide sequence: TGTGCCAGCAGTTACTCCGACAGCTTTTCACCCCTCCACTTT.

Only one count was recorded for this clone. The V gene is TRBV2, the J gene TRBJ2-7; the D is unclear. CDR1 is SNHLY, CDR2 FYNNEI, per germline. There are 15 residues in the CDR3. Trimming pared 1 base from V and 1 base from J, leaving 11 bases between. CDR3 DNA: TGTGCCAGCAGTGAAGAACGGACCTCGTCCTACGAGCAGTACTTC. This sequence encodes CASSEERTSSYEQYF.